These 25 T cell receptor beta chains were sequenced from one sample in a study of shared clonotypes between healthy human individuals. Using immunoSEQ multiplex PCR, the repertoire was profiled, and TCRdb retains in-frame clones only, with some absent. Among about 480,000 clones listed, 75% to 85% were seen once. The sample taken for sequencing was PBMCs. Every receptor here comes from a woman between 40 and 50 years old in good health. Some clones in this sample may be carry-over from other donors' samples.

The chain links TRBV5-5 to TRBJ2-7; 8 bases fit TRBD1. The CDR3 is made up of 16 amino acids. CDR1 is SGHKS, CDR2 YYEKEE, per germline (reference sequence). Trimming took 0 bases from V and 0 from J; bases not matched to a gene: 5. CDR3 sequence (DNA): TGTGCCAGCAGCTTGGTCTGGACAGGGCTCTCCTACGAGCAGTACTTC. Amino acid sequence: CASSLVWTGLSYEQYF.

Comment on this clone: One end of the junction does not line up with germline, which may come from a read error. This sequence joins TRBV5-6 and TRBJ1-2; D not resolved. This CDR3 has 13 residues. CDR1 SGHDT and CDR2 YYEEEE come from the germline V gene. This CDR3 is CASRLAGSDGYTF. CDR3 coding DNA: TGTGCCAGCAGATTGGCCGGGTCTGATGGCTACACCTTC.

This clone was observed once. This sequence joins TRBV7-9 and TRBJ2-1; D call uncertain. This CDR3 is built from 9 residues. V was cut by 3 bases and J by 12 bases, with 3 bases left in between. CDR1 is SEHNR and CDR2 is FQNEAQ in the germline V gene (reference sequence). DNA of the CDR3: TGTGCCAGCAGCTTCCCGCAGTTCTTC. It encodes CASSFPQFF.

This clone was seen just once. The chain carries TRBV4-1 and TRBJ2-1; 7 bases match TRBD2. CDR1 is MGHRA and CDR2 is YSYEKL in the germline V gene. Trimming at V came to 4 bases and at J to 2 bases, leaving 5 bases not matched to a gene. The CDR3 has 15 residues. The CDR3 sequence is CASSLLAAPYNEQFF. The CDR3 nucleotides read TGCGCCAGCAGCCTTCTAGCGGCCCCCTACAATGAGCAGTTCTTC.

V usage is TRBV18 and J usage is TRBJ2-2; TRBD2 matches at 10 bases. CDR1 KGHSH and CDR2 LQKENI come from the germline V gene. Trimming removed 1 base from V and 2 bases from J; junction bases left unmatched: 1. The CDR3 loop spans 16 amino acids. The CDR3 bases are TGTGCCAGCTCACCACGGACTAGCGGAAACACCGGGGAGCTGTTTTTT. Translation gives CASSPRTSGNTGELFF.

The chain is built from TRBV5-5 and TRBJ2-5; D might be TRBD1 (5 bases). The germline CDR1 and CDR2 sequences are SGHKS and YYEKEE (reference sequence). V was trimmed by 5 bases and J by 4 bases, leaving 9 bases between them. This CDR3 has 12 residues. CDR3 DNA: TGTGCCAGCAGGGCAGGGATAGAGACCCAGTACTTC. This gives the protein CASRAGIETQYF.

This chain joins TRBV2 and TRBJ2-3, with TRBD1 as a possible D gene (5 bases). Germline lookup yields CDR1 SNHLY and CDR2 FYNNEI. Trimming cost V 4 bases and J 2 bases, with 19 bases left between them. This CDR3 is built from 17 residues. CDR3 residues: CASSVGRPAGPTDTQYF. CDR3 DNA sequence: TGTGCCAGCAGTGTAGGAAGGCCCGCAGGGCCCACAGATACGCAGTATTTT.

V usage is TRBV18 and J usage is TRBJ2-5; D gene uncertain. CDR1 is KGHSH and CDR2 is LQKENI in the germline V gene. V lost 2 bases, J lost 1 base, and 5 bases lay in between. This CDR3 spans 13 amino acids. The CDR3 loop reads CASSPGVQETQYF. In DNA form, the CDR3 reads TGTGCCAGCTCACCAGGGGTCCAAGAGACCCAGTACTTC. The complete variable domain, with remaining parts taken from reference TRBV18 and TRBJ2-5, reads NAGVMQNPRHLVRRRGQEARLRCSPMKGHSHVYWYRQLPEEGLKFMVYLQKENIIDESGMPKERFSAEFPKEGPSILRIQQVVRGDSAAYFCASSPGVQETQYFGPGTRLLVL.

This clone turned up a few times. This rearrangement joins TRBV5-1 to TRBJ2-7; D tentatively reads TRBD1 or TRBD2 (5 bases each). In germline, CDR1 is SGHRS, CDR2 YFSETQ. V shed 4 bases and J shed 3 bases, with 17 bases lying between them. This CDR3 is 15 amino acids long. The CDR3 here is CASSRYRDGFYEQYF. The DNA for the CDR3 is TGCGCCAGCAGCCGGTACCGGGACGGATTCTACGAGCAGTACTTC.

J is TRBJ2-3 and V is TRBV7-3, with D maybe TRBD1 (7 bases). Trimming cost V 1 base and J 2 bases, with 13 bases left between them. The germline V gene has CDR1 SGHTA and CDR2 FQGTGA. The CDR3 spans 16 residues. CDR3 in amino acids: CASSLMGRGDTDTQYF. CDR3 nucleotide sequence: TGTGCCAGCAGCTTAATGGGCAGGGGGGACACAGATACGCAGTATTTT.

This clone was seen just once. The chain couples TRBV19 to TRBJ1-1, with D tentatively TRBD1 (6 bases). Trimming removed 4 bases from V and 4 bases from J, with 16 bases in between. Germline V CDR1 and CDR2: LNHDA, SQIVND (reference sequence). This CDR3 region has 15 residues. The CDR3 sequence: CASSNPSGDPTEAFF. CDR3 in DNA: TGTGCCAGTAGTAATCCATCAGGGGATCCCACTGAAGCTTTCTTT.

This clone was picked up one time. The chain carries TRBV5-1 and TRBJ2-7; 11 bases align to TRBD2. The germline V gene encodes CDR1 SGHRS and CDR2 YFSETQ. The CDR3 is 16 residues long. V trimming: 2 bases; J trimming: 0 bases; junction bases outside the gene matches: 4. CDR3 sequence reads: CASSFTGTSGSYEQYF. CDR3 DNA sequence: TGCGCCAGCAGCTTTACCGGGACTAGCGGCTCCTACGAGCAGTACTTC.

V and J are TRBV5-1 and TRBJ2-7, with a possible D match to TRBD1 (5 bases). The CDR3 sequence is 14 residues long. Germline CDR1 SGHRS, CDR2 YFSETQ. The ends were cut back, 0 bases at V and 6 bases at J, with 13 bases in the middle. The CDR3 DNA is TGCGCCAGCAGCTTGGGCCAGGGAACGGCCGAGCAGTACTTC. Encoded protein: CASSLGQGTAEQYF.

The chain is built from TRBV18 and TRBJ2-3; 7 nucleotides align to TRBD2. Germline V gene sequence: CDR1 KGHSH, CDR2 LQKENI. V shed 3 bases and J 0 bases; nucleotides not matched to a gene: 12. The CDR3 is made up of 18 amino acids. The CDR3 sequence: CASSPGAGATPSTDTQYF. CDR3 bases: TGTGCCAGCTCACCGGGCGCGGGAGCCACCCCTAGCACAGATACGCAGTATTTT.

The V call is TRBV5-1, the J call TRBJ2-1; 9 bases match TRBD1. The CDR3 is 17 amino acids. V shed 2 bases and J 7 bases; nucleotides not matched to a gene: 13. Germline V CDR1 and CDR2: SGHRS, YFSETQ. In DNA, the CDR3 is TGCGCCAGCAGCTTAATCGGTTTGGGGACAGGGATGAATGAGCAGTTCTTC. Protein sequence: CASSLIGLGTGMNEQFF.

This clone came up many times. V usage is TRBV30 and J usage is TRBJ2-2; D might be TRBD1 (7 bases). Trimming took 5 bases from V and 6 from J, leaving 16 bases between them. This CDR3 has 14 amino acids. In germline, CDR1 is GTSNPN, CDR2 SVGIG (reference sequence). The CDR3 DNA reads TGTGCCTGGGCGGGACAGCTTGACGCCGGGGAGCTGTTTTTT. It yields the protein CAWAGQLDAGELFF. The whole variable domain, filled in from reference TRBV30 and TRBJ2-2, reads SQTIHQWPATLVQPVGSPLSLECTVEGTSNPNLYWYRQAAGRGLQLLFYSVGIGQISSEVPQNLSASRPQDRQFILSSKKLLLSDSGFYLCAWAGQLDAGELFFGEGSRLTVL.

J is TRBJ1-5 and V is TRBV4-3, with no clear D. With 0 bases removed from V and 4 bases from J, the gap between germline ends came to 4 bases. The CDR3 is made up of 13 amino acids. Germline V gene data show CDR1 as LGHNA and CDR2 as YSLEER. The CDR3 bases are TGCGCCAGCAGCCAAGAACGGAATCAGCCCCAGCATTTT. Amino acids: CASSQERNQPQHF.

This clone was detected many times. This chain joins TRBV7-2 and TRBJ2-7, with 10 positions matching TRBD2. Germline lookup yields CDR1 SGHTA and CDR2 FQGNSA. This CDR3 comprises 15 residues. V shed 2 bases, J shed 4 bases, and the junction held 5 bases outside the gene matches. The CDR3 reads CASSLFSSGSYEQYF. The CDR3 bases are TGTGCCAGCAGCTTATTCTCTAGCGGGAGTTACGAGCAGTACTTC.

This clone was recorded only once. This chain connects TRBV7-6 to TRBJ2-1; possible D gene TRBD1, 6 bases. Germline loops: CDR1 SGHVS, CDR2 FNYEAQ. The V end was cut by 4 bases, the J end by 7 bases, with 17 bases between. CDR3 length: 15 amino acids. CDR3 sequence (DNA): TGTGCCAGCAGCTCGCCTTGGGGGCTGGGTAATGAGCAGTTCTTC. This sequence encodes CASSSPWGLGNEQFF.

The rearrangement joins TRBV6-6 to TRBJ1-1, with 8 bases lining up with TRBD1. The CDR3 length is 15 residues. Trimming cost V 2 bases and J 4 bases; bases outside gene matches: 6. Germline V gene lookup returns CDR1 MNHNY and CDR2 SVGAGI (reference sequence). The DNA for the CDR3 is TGTGCCAGCAGTTACCAAACAGGGGGGGTCACTGAAGCTTTCTTT. Amino acid sequence: CASSYQTGGVTEAFF.

The chain recombines TRBV2 with TRBJ1-4; a weak D match, TRBD1 (6 bases). This CDR3 has 15 residues. Germline V gene data show CDR1 as SNHLY and CDR2 as FYNNEI. Deletions cut 10 bases from V and 6 bases from J, with 21 bases between. CDR3 coding DNA: TGTGCCATCCGAGAGTCTCAGGGGCTTTATGAAAAACTGTTTTTT. Its translation is CAIRESQGLYEKLFF.

V is TRBV7-2 and J is TRBJ1-4; D call uncertain. In germline, CDR1 is SGHTA, CDR2 FQGNSA. The ends were cut back, 1 base at V and 6 bases at J, with 9 bases in the middle. This CDR3 has 14 amino acids. The CDR3 sequence is CASSLDWTYEKLFF. In DNA, the CDR3 is TGTGCCAGCAGCTTAGATTGGACCTATGAAAAACTGTTTTTT. The variable domain in full, with the rest retrieved from reference TRBV7-2 and TRBJ1-4, is GAGVSQSPSNKVTEKGKDVELRCDPISGHTALYWYRQSLGQGLEFLIYFQGNSAPDKSGLPSDRFSAERTGGSVSTLTIQRTQQEDSAVYLCASSLDWTYEKLFFGSGTQLSVL.

The gene calls are TRBV12-5 and TRBJ2-3; no reliable D call. CDR1 and CDR2 (germline): LGHNT, FRNRAP. Trimming cost V 6 bases and J 7 bases, with 5 bases left between them. The CDR3 sequence is 10 residues long. CDR3 sequence reads: CASGPNTQYF. Written as DNA, the CDR3 is TGTGCTAGTGGCCCGAATACGCAGTATTTT.

This chain links TRBV5-1 with TRBJ1-2, with a tentative D call TRBD1 (6 bases). Deletions cut 0 bases from V and 6 bases from J, with 15 bases between. This CDR3 comprises 15 residues. CDR1 SGHRS and CDR2 YFSETQ come from the germline V gene. CDR3 residues: CASSLEGDPSHGYTF. The CDR3 region has the DNA TGCGCCAGCAGCTTGGAGGGGGACCCTAGTCATGGCTACACCTTC.

This clone is a singleton in its sample. The chain links TRBV27 to TRBJ2-7; 8 positions agree with TRBD1. J lost 2 bases, V lost 4 bases, and 19 bases had no gene match. Germline CDR1 and CDR2: MNHEY and SMNVEV (reference sequence). The CDR3 is made up of 19 amino acids. CDR3 sequence: CASSSTGTGRSGLPYEQYF. CDR3 in DNA: TGTGCCAGCAGTTCCACCGGGACAGGACGTTCTGGGCTACCCTACGAGCAGTACTTC.